The 23 T cell receptor beta chains in this list originate from one sample, sequenced in a study of spatial heterogeneity in lung cancer. Noted time point: blood at routine non-recurrence follow-up after resection. Via MiXCR, TCRdb re-called the 5' RACE reads, giving one row per CDR3 protein. The table records fewer than 100,000 distinct CDR3 sequences, approximately 19% of them present only once. The specimen comprised PBMCs, sampled at follow-up. These receptors originate from a male donor with early-stage non-small cell lung cancer.

This clonotype was observed at least ten times. This CDR3 reads CASNEEPGRTYEQYF. In nucleotides, the CDR3 is TGCGCCAGCAATGAAGAACCGGGCAGGACCTACGAGCAGTACTTC. The chain is built from TRBV5-1 and TRBJ2-7; D gene uncertain. Trimming removed 6 bases from V and 2 bases from J, with 18 bases in between. The CDR3 runs 15 residues. The germline V gene encodes CDR1 SGHRS and CDR2 YFSETQ.

This chain connects TRBV27 to TRBJ1-3, with 9 bases matching TRBD1. Trimming at V came to 6 bases and at J to 5 bases, leaving 5 bases not matched to a gene. The CDR3 length is 14 residues. Per germline, CDR1 MNHEY and CDR2 SMNVEV (reference sequence). The CDR3 here is CASSITGGRNTIYF. CDR3 coding DNA: TGTGCCAGCAGCATCACAGGGGGCCGAAACACCATATATTTT.

The chain joins TRBV3-1 to TRBJ2-3; possibly TRBD2 for D (6 bases). Germline CDR1 reads LGHDT; CDR2 reads YNNKEL (reference sequence). Trimming shortened V by 3 bases and J by 2 bases, and 12 bases separated the two germline ends. The CDR3 covers 15 residues. The CDR3 spells CASSQKRAYTDTQYF. CDR3 nucleotides: TGTGCCAGCAGCCAGAAGCGGGCTTACACAGATACGCAGTATTTT.

This chain connects TRBV12-3 or TRBV12-4 to TRBJ2-2, with D perhaps TRBD1 (6 bases). The CDR3 has 15 residues. The ends were cut back, 2 bases at V and 5 bases at J, with 12 bases in the middle. For the CDR3, the DNA is TGTGCCAGCAGTTTATGGGACAAATTAACCGGGGAGCTGTTTTTT. Protein product: CASSLWDKLTGELFF.

This clonotype was seen a few times. This chain connects TRBV7-2 to TRBJ2-2; D is unresolved. V was cut by 1 base and J by 6 bases, with 9 bases left in between. Germline assignment: CDR1 SGHTA and CDR2 FQGNSA. The CDR3 runs to 14 residues. The CDR3 region has the DNA TGTGCCAGCAGCTTAGTGCAGACCGCCGGGGAGCTGTTTTTT. Translating it yields CASSLVQTAGELFF.

V usage is TRBV4-1 and J usage is TRBJ1-2, with D hard to call. This CDR3 has 15 residues. Germline V gives CDR1 MGHRA, CDR2 YSYEKL. V was pared by 0 bases and J by 4 bases, with 12 bases between. This chain's CDR3 is CASSQDEGTSYGYTF. The CDR3 nucleotides read TGCGCCAGCAGCCAAGATGAGGGTACGAGCTATGGCTACACCTTC.

The count of this clonotype is one. The rearrangement links TRBV5-6 to TRBJ1-6; no clear D gene. CDR1 is SGHDT and CDR2 is YYEEEE in the germline V gene. The CDR3 spans 16 residues. V was clipped by 2 bases and J by 0 bases, with 9 bases between them. In DNA, the CDR3 is TGTGCCAGCAGCTTAACGGGTAGCTCCTATAATTCACCCCTCCACTTT. Its translation: CASSLTGSSYNSPLHF.

This clonotype has just a few counts. The V gene is TRBV2, the J gene TRBJ2-7; 8 bases are shared with TRBD2. Germline CDR1 is SNHLY and CDR2 is FYNNEI. The CDR3 is 16 residues long. The V segment lost 2 bases and the J segment 2 bases; nucleotides outside the gene matches: 8. Here the CDR3 reads CASSEFGGRNTYEQYF. The CDR3 DNA reads TGTGCCAGCAGTGAATTCGGCGGGAGGAACACCTACGAGCAGTACTTC.

To note about this clonotype: A much larger clone differs by one base, so this may be a read error. The V gene is TRBV20-1, the J gene TRBJ1-4; a weak D match, TRBD1 (5 bases). CDR1 and CDR2 from the germline V gene are DFQATT and SNEGSKA (reference sequence). CDR3 length: 17 residues. V lost 5 bases, J lost 2 bases, and 21 bases lay in between. In DNA form, the CDR3 reads TGCAGTGCTCCGGGATGCCTTCAACGGGGGACTAATGAAAAACTGTTTTTT. Translating gives CSAPGCLQRGTNEKLFF.

This clonotype turned up a few times. The rearrangement uses TRBV7-9 and TRBJ1-1; no clear D gene. The CDR3 consists of 14 residues. The V and J ends lost 1 base and 2 bases respectively, with 8 bases between them. The germline gives CDR1 SEHNR, CDR2 FQNEAQ (reference sequence). DNA of the CDR3: TGTGCCAGCAGCTTAGGACTCACCAACACTGAAGCTTTCTTT. Amino acid sequence: CASSLGLTNTEAFF.

This clonotype was seen a few times. The V and J genes are TRBV6-2 or TRBV6-3 and TRBJ2-1; D might be TRBD1 or TRBD2, each matching 5 bases. V shed 0 bases and J shed 8 bases, with 23 bases lying between them. Germline loops: CDR1 MNHEY, CDR2 SVGEGT. The CDR3 spans 18 residues. The CDR3 sequence is CASSYSIVLGDPADEQFF. CDR3 nucleotide sequence: TGTGCCAGCAGTTACTCGATAGTTCTGGGGGACCCAGCCGATGAGCAGTTCTTC.

V and J are TRBV5-1 and TRBJ2-2, with D possibly matching TRBD1 (6 bases). Germline V CDR1 and CDR2: SGHRS, YFSETQ. The CDR3 is 16 amino acids. The V end lost 0 bases, the J end lost 0 bases, and 9 bases lay between the germline ends. The chain's CDR3 is CASSLGRTANTGELFF. For the CDR3, the DNA is TGCGCCAGCAGCTTGGGGCGGACAGCGAACACCGGGGAGCTGTTTTTT.

This clonotype was counted ten times or more. The chain carries TRBV6-2 or TRBV6-3 and TRBJ2-1; TRBD1 matches 9 bases. After removal of 5 bases from V and 6 bases from J, the junction contained 11 bases not matched to a gene. The CDR3 covers 16 residues. Germline V gene data show CDR1 as MNHEY and CDR2 as SVGEGT. The CDR3 DNA reads TGTGCCAGCAGTACCCCCGGGACAGGGTTGGTCAATGAGCAGTTCTTC. It encodes CASSTPGTGLVNEQFF.

This clonotype was observed at least ten times. V is TRBV7-7 and J is TRBJ2-3; TRBD2 agrees at 7 bases. The CDR3 has 14 residues. In germline, CDR1 is SSHAT, CDR2 FNYEAQ (reference sequence). Trimming took 5 bases from V and 5 from J; bases not matched to a gene: 7. This chain's CDR3 is CASSRGGLKDTQYF. Written as DNA, the CDR3 is TGTGCCAGCAGCCGGGGAGGGCTGAAAGATACGCAGTATTTT.

This clonotype has a count of ten or more. This rearrangement joins TRBV7-9 to TRBJ1-4; the D gene is possibly TRBD1 (6 bases). The V gene lost 4 bases and the J gene lost 4 bases, with 16 bases spanning the gap. Germline V gene sequence: CDR1 SEHNR, CDR2 FQNEAQ (reference sequence). There are 16 residues in the CDR3. The CDR3 spells CASSSFGQYSNEKLFF. CDR3 sequence (DNA): TGTGCCAGCAGCTCCTTTGGACAGTACAGTAATGAAAAACTGTTTTTT.

This clonotype was detected ten times or more. The chain combines TRBV19 with TRBJ2-1; D uncertain. Between the trimmed V and J ends, which lost 0 bases and 1 base, there was a span of 13 bases. The CDR3 loop spans 17 amino acids. Germline V CDR1 and CDR2: LNHDA, SQIVND (reference sequence). CDR3 residues: CASSIDRPSGSYNEQFF. The CDR3 region has the DNA TGTGCCAGTAGTATAGATCGGCCTAGTGGGTCCTACAATGAGCAGTTCTTC. The full variable domain, rest sourced from reference TRBV19 and TRBJ2-1, is DGGITQSPKYLFRKEGQNVTLSCEQNLNHDAMYWYRQDPGQGLRLIYYSQIVNDFQKGDIAEGYSVSREKKESFPLTVTSAQKNPTAFYLCASSIDRPSGSYNEQFFGPGTRLTVL.

This clonotype was observed a few times. The CDR3 region is CATSDSGNGRADEQFF. The CDR3 nucleotides are TGTGCCACCAGTGACTCGGGGAACGGGAGGGCGGATGAGCAGTTCTTC. The chain carries TRBV24-1 and TRBJ2-1, with TRBD2 matching 8 bases. The CDR3 totals 16 residues. J lost 8 bases, V lost 4 bases, and 12 bases had no gene match. Germline assignment: CDR1 KGHDR and CDR2 SFDVKD.

This clonotype was detected only a few times. The rearrangement links TRBV6-5 to TRBJ2-4; 7 bases map to TRBD2. V trimming: 0 bases; J trimming: 9 bases; junction bases outside the gene matches: 2. The CDR3 consists of 13 residues. CDR1 and CDR2 (germline): MNHEY, SVGAGI. The CDR3 here is CASSYSRGVIQYF. For the CDR3, the DNA is TGTGCCAGCAGTTACTCACGGGGGGTCATTCAGTACTTC.

This clonotype was detected a few times. The chain uses TRBV18 and TRBJ1-2; D is undetermined. In germline, CDR1 is KGHSH, CDR2 LQKENI. This CDR3 has 16 amino acids. V lost 0 bases to trimming and J lost 3 bases, with 14 bases between them. The CDR3: CASSPPLRGPDYGYTF. The CDR3 bases are TGTGCCAGCTCACCACCGCTCCGGGGTCCCGACTATGGCTACACCTTC.

This CDR3 is CASSALGVRSNQPQHF. The CDR3, as DNA: TGCGCCAGCAGTGCCTTAGGGGTAAGAAGCAATCAGCCCCAGCATTTT. This sequence joins TRBV10-2 and TRBJ1-5; D possibly corresponds to TRBD1 (5 bases). The CDR3 contains 16 residues. The germline V and J ends were trimmed by 4 bases and 1 base, with 14 bases remaining between them. In germline, CDR1 is WSHSY, CDR2 SAAADI.

This clonotype has ten or more counts. V gene TRBV11-2 combines with J gene TRBJ2-5; tentative D call: TRBD1 (5 bases). Per germline, CDR1 SGHAT and CDR2 FQNNGV. The CDR3 is made up of 12 amino acids. V was pared by 6 bases and J by 3 bases, with 8 bases between. In DNA, the CDR3 is TGTGCCAGCAGGATGACAGAAGAGACCCAGTACTTC. Residues: CASRMTEETQYF.

This clonotype was seen a few times. The chain links TRBV11-2 to TRBJ1-3; no clear D gene. The CDR3 is made up of 14 amino acids. Germline CDR1 and CDR2: SGHAT and FQNNGV. V was shortened by 0 bases and J by 2 bases, with 5 bases between the two germline ends. The CDR3 spells CASSLDPAGNTIYF. As DNA, the CDR3 is TGTGCCAGCAGCTTAGATCCCGCTGGAAACACCATATATTTT.

In this sample, this clonotype turned up once. The chain links TRBV29-1 to TRBJ2-1; 10 bases align to TRBD2. V shed 2 bases and J 4 bases; nucleotides not matched to a gene: 2. The CDR3 spans 14 residues. The V gene's germline CDR1 is SQVTM and CDR2 ANQGSEA. The CDR3 is CSVESSGRYNEQFF. Written as DNA, the CDR3 is TGCAGCGTTGAATCTAGCGGGAGATACAATGAGCAGTTCTTC.